A selection of T cell receptor beta chains follows, all from one sample in a study of blood T cell repertoires in COVID-19. Profiling relied on immunoSEQ multiplex PCR, and the TCRdb table lists in-frame clones only, not all of them. This sample carries approximately 120,000 clones, approximately 81% of them seen once, and the ten largest clones take about 6%. The sequencing sample was made of peripheral blood. The origin of the receptors is a man aged 80 or over with COVID-19, enrolled during active disease. CDR3s include the opening cysteine and the closing phenylalanine or tryptophan. The order of the fields is V gene, D gene, J gene, clone size, CDR3 DNA, CDR3 protein. D genes are given only for firm matches. A clone size is listed for some rows: how often the clone was seen (once, few, many), or a class if it is expanded.

V gene: TRBV12-3/TRBV12-4; D gene: .; J gene: TRBJ1-2; clone size: .; CDR3 DNA: TGTGCCAGCAGTTTAGCCACAGGGTCGGGTACCTTC; CDR3 protein: CASSLATGSGTF
V gene: TRBV29-1; D gene: TRBD2; J gene: TRBJ2-1; clone size: .; CDR3 DNA: TGCAGCGACGGGACTAGCGGCTACAATGAGCAGTTCTTC; CDR3 protein: CSDGTSGYNEQFF
V gene: TRBV2; D gene: .; J gene: TRBJ1-1; clone size: .; CDR3 DNA: TGTGCCAGCAGTGAACAGGGTGGGAACACTGAAGCTTTCTTT; CDR3 protein: CASSEQGGNTEAFF
V gene: TRBV24-1; D gene: TRBD1; J gene: TRBJ1-2; clone size: .; CDR3 DNA: TGTGCCACCAGTGTTGGGACAGGGAAAGATGGCTACACCTTC; CDR3 protein: CATSVGTGKDGYTF
V gene: TRBV24-1; D gene: TRBD2; J gene: TRBJ2-1; clone size: .; CDR3 DNA: TGTGCCACCAGTGAGGCCGGACTAGGGGATGAGCAGTTCTTC; CDR3 protein: CATSEAGLGDEQFF
V gene: TRBV5-5; D gene: .; J gene: TRBJ2-7; clone size: once; CDR3 DNA: TGTGCCAGCAGCTTGGACTTTTACGAGCAGTACTTC; CDR3 protein: CASSLDFYEQYF
V gene: TRBV21-1; D gene: .; J gene: TRBJ2-3; clone size: .; CDR3 DNA: TGTGCCAGCAGTCCAAGGGGTCCCTTTGGCACAGATACGCAGTATTTT; CDR3 protein: CASSPRGPFGTDTQYF
V gene: TRBV7-9; D gene: .; J gene: TRBJ1-2; clone size: .; CDR3 DNA: TGTGCCAGCAGCTTAGCCCTGGCTGAGACACCTGGCTACACCTTC; CDR3 protein: CASSLALAETPGYTF
V gene: TRBV15; D gene: TRBD1; J gene: TRBJ2-3; clone size: once; CDR3 DNA: TGTGCCACCAGCGGTCAAGAGTGGGGGACAGGCCGAGATACGCAGTATTTT; CDR3 protein: CATSGQEWGTGRDTQYF
V gene: TRBV27; D gene: .; J gene: TRBJ2-3; clone size: .; CDR3 DNA: TGTGCCAGCAAAAGACAGCGAAGCACAGATACGCAGTATTTT; CDR3 protein: CASKRQRSTDTQYF
V gene: TRBV5-6; D gene: .; J gene: TRBJ1-3; clone size: .; CDR3 DNA: TGTGCCAGCGGCTCGGACATCGGAAACACCATATATTTT; CDR3 protein: CASGSDIGNTIYF
V gene: TRBV7-3; D gene: .; J gene: TRBJ2-3; clone size: .; CDR3 DNA: TGTGCCAGCAGCTCTGACTCTTCAGATGCGCAGTATTTT; CDR3 protein: CASSSDSSDAQYF
V gene: TRBV3-1/TRBV3-2; D gene: TRBD2; J gene: TRBJ2-7; clone size: .; CDR3 DNA: TGTGCCAGCAGCCAGATCCAGACTAGCGTCTCCTACGAGCAGTACTTC; CDR3 protein: CASSQIQTSVSYEQYF
V gene: TRBV29-1; D gene: TRBD1; J gene: TRBJ2-1; clone size: .; CDR3 DNA: TGCAGCGTTCAGACAGGGGGCTGGGATGAGCAGTTCTTC; CDR3 protein: CSVQTGGWDEQFF
V gene: TRBV19; D gene: .; J gene: TRBJ2-3; clone size: .; CDR3 DNA: TGTGCCAGTACCCCGGACGGAGGAGGGACAGATACGCAGTATTTT; CDR3 protein: CASTPDGGGTDTQYF
V gene: TRBV7-2; D gene: TRBD2; J gene: TRBJ2-3; clone size: .; CDR3 DNA: TGTGCCAGCAAGACCGGGACACTAGCGGACACCACAGATACGCAGTATTTT; CDR3 protein: CASKTGTLADTTDTQYF
V gene: TRBV5-5; D gene: TRBD2; J gene: TRBJ2-3; clone size: once; CDR3 DNA: TGTGCCAGCAGCGCGGGGGGAACTTTTAGCACAGATACGCAGTATTTT; CDR3 protein: CASSAGGTFSTDTQYF
V gene: TRBV30; D gene: .; J gene: TRBJ2-7; clone size: .; CDR3 DNA: TGTGCCTGGAGTTGGGGCGGGATAGGCTCCTACGAGCAGTACTTC; CDR3 protein: CAWSWGGIGSYEQYF
V gene: TRBV3-1/TRBV3-2; D gene: .; J gene: TRBJ1-2; clone size: .; CDR3 DNA: TGTGCCAGCAGCCAAGATCGGGGGTACGGCTACACCTTC; CDR3 protein: CASSQDRGYGYTF
V gene: TRBV4-2; D gene: .; J gene: TRBJ1-4; clone size: .; CDR3 DNA: TGTGCCAGCAGCCAAGATAACGGTGAAAAACTGTTTTTT; CDR3 protein: CASSQDNGEKLFF
V gene: TRBV21-1; D gene: .; J gene: TRBJ2-7; clone size: .; CDR3 DNA: TGTGCCAGCAGCAAACCCCGAGAGGGCGCCTACGAGCAGTACTTC; CDR3 protein: CASSKPREGAYEQYF
V gene: TRBV6-5; D gene: .; J gene: TRBJ2-1; clone size: .; CDR3 DNA: TGTGCCAGCAGACAACAGGGGGGGCTCTACAATGAGCAGTTCTTC; CDR3 protein: CASRQQGGLYNEQFF
V gene: TRBV13; D gene: TRBD2; J gene: TRBJ2-3; clone size: .; CDR3 DNA: TGTGCCAGCAGCTTAACGACTAGCGGCACAGATACGCAGTATTTT; CDR3 protein: CASSLTTSGTDTQYF
V gene: TRBV18; D gene: TRBD1; J gene: TRBJ1-5; clone size: .; CDR3 DNA: TGTGCCAGCTCGCTTAACAGGGGAGGCAATCAGCCCCAGCATTTT; CDR3 protein: CASSLNRGGNQPQHF
V gene: TRBV4-2; D gene: TRBD2; J gene: TRBJ2-7; clone size: .; CDR3 DNA: TGTGCCAGCAGCCAACCTCGGGGTAGCGGGAGTAGCTACGAGCAGTACTTC; CDR3 protein: CASSQPRGSGSSYEQYF
V gene: TRBV6-5; D gene: TRBD1; J gene: TRBJ2-7; clone size: few; CDR3 DNA: TGTGCCAGCAGTACTAGGGACAGGGGAAACTACGAGCAGTACTTC; CDR3 protein: CASSTRDRGNYEQYF
V gene: TRBV5-4; D gene: .; J gene: TRBJ2-1; clone size: .; CDR3 DNA: TGTGCCAGCAGCTTGGCTTCAGGCTCGAGCTCCTACAATGAGCAGTTCTTC; CDR3 protein: CASSLASGSSSYNEQFF
V gene: TRBV11-2; D gene: .; J gene: TRBJ2-3; clone size: .; CDR3 DNA: TGTGCCAGCAGCTTAGACCTCACAGATACGCAGTATTTT; CDR3 protein: CASSLDLTDTQYF
V gene: TRBV18; D gene: .; J gene: TRBJ2-5; clone size: .; CDR3 DNA: TGTGCCAGCTCACCTGACTACCAAGAGACCCAGTACTTC; CDR3 protein: CASSPDYQETQYF
V gene: TRBV5-1; D gene: TRBD2; J gene: TRBJ2-3; clone size: .; CDR3 DNA: TGCGCCAGCAGCTTGGTACTAGCGGGATCCACAGATACGCAGTATTTT; CDR3 protein: CASSLVLAGSTDTQYF
V gene: TRBV6-5; D gene: TRBD1; J gene: TRBJ2-1; clone size: few; CDR3 DNA: TGTGCCAGCAGAACCGGGACAGGGGGCGCGAATGAGCAGTTCTTC; CDR3 protein: CASRTGTGGANEQFF
V gene: TRBV2; D gene: TRBD1; J gene: TRBJ2-7; clone size: .; CDR3 DNA: TGTGCCAGCAAGGAGGCTTATGGTCAGGGGGAGACCTACGAGCAGTACTTC; CDR3 protein: CASKEAYGQGETYEQYF
V gene: TRBV10-3; D gene: TRBD1; J gene: TRBJ2-7; clone size: .; CDR3 DNA: TGTGCCAACCGGGACAGGGACTCCTACGAGCAGTACTTC; CDR3 protein: CANRDRDSYEQYF
V gene: TRBV5-1; D gene: .; J gene: TRBJ2-7; clone size: few; CDR3 DNA: TGCGCCAGCAGCCCCGCGGCAGCCACCTACGAGCAGTACTTC; CDR3 protein: CASSPAAATYEQYF
V gene: TRBV6-6; D gene: .; J gene: TRBJ1-2; clone size: .; CDR3 DNA: TGTGCCAGCAGTCGTCCAGGGGCCCGCCACTCTAACTATGGCTACACCTTC; CDR3 protein: CASSRPGARHSNYGYTF
V gene: TRBV25-1; D gene: .; J gene: TRBJ1-4; clone size: .; CDR3 DNA: TGTGCCAGCAGACAGAGCACTAATGAAAAACTGTTTTTT; CDR3 protein: CASRQSTNEKLFF
V gene: TRBV10-3; D gene: TRBD1; J gene: TRBJ1-2; clone size: .; CDR3 DNA: TGTGCCATCGGGCAGGGGGCTGACTATGGCTACACCTTC; CDR3 protein: CAIGQGADYGYTF
V gene: TRBV6-6; D gene: .; J gene: TRBJ2-5; clone size: .; CDR3 DNA: TGTGCCAGCATGTCGGGACGGAGGGGTTTTTGGGAGACCCAGTACTTC; CDR3 protein: CASMSGRRGFWETQYF
V gene: TRBV4-1; D gene: TRBD1; J gene: TRBJ1-1; clone size: .; CDR3 DNA: TGCGCCAGCAGCCAAGCGGGACAGGGGAACACTGAAGCTTTCTTT; CDR3 protein: CASSQAGQGNTEAFF
V gene: TRBV6-5; D gene: .; J gene: TRBJ2-2; clone size: .; CDR3 DNA: TGTGCCAGCATTCACGACTGGCAACTCACCGGGGAGCTGTTTTTT; CDR3 protein: CASIHDWQLTGELFF
V gene: TRBV28; D gene: .; J gene: TRBJ2-1; clone size: .; CDR3 DNA: TGTGCCAGCAGTTTACCCAGGGGCGGCCAGTTCTTC; CDR3 protein: CASSLPRGGQFF
V gene: TRBV7-8; D gene: .; J gene: TRBJ2-2; clone size: .; CDR3 DNA: TGTGCCAGCAGTCTAGGGGTGGCCGGGGAGCTGTTTTTT; CDR3 protein: CASSLGVAGELFF
V gene: TRBV2; D gene: .; J gene: TRBJ1-5; clone size: .; CDR3 DNA: TGTGCCAGCAACCCCCGCAAGGGGGATCAGCCCCAGCATTTT; CDR3 protein: CASNPRKGDQPQHF
V gene: TRBV6-5; D gene: .; J gene: TRBJ1-5; clone size: few; CDR3 DNA: TGTGCCAGCAGTTACTCAATAGGCAATCAGCCCCAGCATTTT; CDR3 protein: CASSYSIGNQPQHF
V gene: TRBV7-8; D gene: TRBD2; J gene: TRBJ2-5; clone size: .; CDR3 DNA: TGTGCCAGCAGCTTAGCGCAAGCGGGGTCCGGAGGGACCCAGTACTTC; CDR3 protein: CASSLAQAGSGGTQYF
V gene: TRBV24-1; D gene: .; J gene: TRBJ2-7; clone size: .; CDR3 DNA: TGTGCCACCAGTGATTGGCAAAAACCTTACGAGCAGTACTTC; CDR3 protein: CATSDWQKPYEQYF
V gene: TRBV19; D gene: .; J gene: TRBJ2-3; clone size: .; CDR3 DNA: TGTGCCAGTAGGGCGGGATGGCGGGTCACAGATACGCAGTATTTT; CDR3 protein: CASRAGWRVTDTQYF
V gene: TRBV29-1; D gene: TRBD2; J gene: TRBJ2-1; clone size: .; CDR3 DNA: TGCAGCGTTGGCGGTAGCGGGATATACAATGAGCAGTTCTTC; CDR3 protein: CSVGGSGIYNEQFF
V gene: TRBV5-1; D gene: TRBD1; J gene: TRBJ1-1; clone size: .; CDR3 DNA: TGCGCCAGCAGCTTGGTGGCAGGGGGCATGAACACTGAAGCTTTCTTT; CDR3 protein: CASSLVAGGMNTEAFF